Shown below are 27 T cell receptor beta chains from a single sample sequenced in a study. TCRdb re-called the 5' RACE reads through MiXCR, storing one row per CDR3 protein. Of about 8,000 distinct CDR3 sequences in the sample, 45% to 70% were seen once. Treg sorting used a CD4+CD25+CD127-/low gate. Sequencing input: Tregs sorted from a lymph node. These receptors were collected from a female donor with breast cancer.

This clonotype was recorded a few times. This chain uses TRBV7-3 with TRBJ1-2; D might be TRBD1 (5 bases). V was shortened by 1 base and J by 7 bases, with 10 bases between the two germline ends. Germline lookup yields CDR1 SGHTA and CDR2 FQGTGA. The CDR3 covers 13 residues. CDR3 sequence reads: CASSLNGGGGYTF. For the CDR3, the DNA is TGTGCCAGCAGCTTAAACGGTGGGGGTGGCTACACCTTC.

V and J are TRBV6-1 and TRBJ2-1, with 8 bases aligning to TRBD1. Germline CDR1 is MNHNS and CDR2 is SASEGT. The length of the CDR3 is 14 residues. The J segment lost 6 bases and the V segment lost 6 bases, leaving 7 bases of the junction unmatched. Here the CDR3 DNA reads TGTGCCAGCAGAAAGGACAGGGTCCTCAATGAGCAGTTCTTC. Protein product: CASRKDRVLNEQFF.

The chain uses TRBV12-3 or TRBV12-4 and TRBJ2-5, with D possibly matching TRBD1 (6 bases). Trimming took off 1 base at V and 1 base at J, with 10 bases between the two ends. The CDR3 extends over 15 amino acids. The CDR3 coding sequence is TGTGCCAGCAGTTTAGGGACCAGGGGCCAAGAGACCCAGTACTTC. Translating gives CASSLGTRGQETQYF.

As regards this clonotype: At one end, the junction sequence differs from germline, possibly due to a read error. The rearrangement joins TRBV20-1 to TRBJ2-1; 9 nucleotides agree with TRBD2. CDR1 is DFQATT, CDR2 SNEGSKA, per germline (reference sequence). The CDR3 is made up of 18 amino acids. CDR3 sequence reads: CSARPGTSSDLSYNGQFF. In DNA, the CDR3 is TGCAGTGCCCGGCCCGGGACTAGCTCCGACCTCTCATACAATGGGCAGTTCTTC.

This clonotype was picked up one time. The V call is TRBV4-3, the J call TRBJ1-6; weak D call: TRBD1 (5 bases). The CDR3 loop spans 14 amino acids. Per the germline V gene, CDR1 is LGHNA and CDR2 is YSLEER. Trimming pared 0 bases from V and 10 bases from J, leaving 10 bases between. As DNA, the CDR3 is TGCGCCAGCAGCCAAGACAGGGCCCCCTCACCCCTCCACTTT. It encodes CASSQDRAPSPLHF.

This clonotype was recorded a few times. The rearrangement links TRBV5-1 to TRBJ2-3; TRBD2 aligns across 8 bases. Trimming at V came to 0 bases and at J to 6 bases, leaving 6 bases not matched to a gene. Germline assignment: CDR1 SGHRS and CDR2 YFSETQ. The CDR3 length is 15 residues. CDR3 bases: TGCGCCAGCAGCTTGGGGGGACTAGAGTCGGATACGCAGTATTTT. As protein: CASSLGGLESDTQYF. The entire variable domain, with the rest obtained from reference TRBV5-1 and TRBJ2-3, is as follows: KAGVTQTPRYLIKTRGQQVTLSCSPISGHRSVSWYQQTPGQGLQFLFEYFSETQRNKGNFPGRFSGRQFSNSRSEMNVSTLELGDSALYLCASSLGGLESDTQYFGPGTRLTVL.

The rearrangement links TRBV6-2 or TRBV6-3 to TRBJ1-5; D call uncertain. The germline V gene encodes CDR1 MNHEY and CDR2 SVGEGT. This CDR3 has 16 amino acids. V was trimmed by 2 bases and J by 6 bases, leaving 17 bases between them. The CDR3, as DNA: TGTGCCAGCAGTTACCTCCATCACACCGCTGGTCAGCCCCAGCATTTT. Residues: CASSYLHHTAGQPQHF.

The chain recombines TRBV7-3 with TRBJ2-3; tentative D call: TRBD1 (5 bases). V was clipped by 8 bases and J by 8 bases, with 17 bases between them. This CDR3 comprises 13 residues. Germline loops: CDR1 SGHTA, CDR2 FQGTGA. The CDR3 bases are TGTGCCAGCTCACGAACAGGACCTGGTACGCAGTATTTT. Translated, it gives CASSRTGPGTQYF. The variable domain in full, completed from reference TRBV7-3 and TRBJ2-3, reads GAGVSQTPSNKVTEKGKYVELRCDPISGHTALYWYRQSLGQGPEFLIYFQGTGAADDSGLPNDRFFAVRPEGSVSTLKIQRTERGDSAVYLCASSRTGPGTQYFGPGTRLTVL.

This clonotype was counted once. This rearrangement joins TRBV10-3 to TRBJ2-1; D is perhaps TRBD1 (6 bases). V shed 6 bases and J shed 2 bases, with 8 bases lying between them. The CDR3 has 13 residues. CDR1 ENHRY and CDR2 SYGVKD come from the germline V gene. DNA for the CDR3: TGTGCCATCAGCCAGGGGCCCTACAATGAGCAGTTCTTC. Translated, it gives CAISQGPYNEQFF.

The gene calls are TRBV20-1 and TRBJ1-1; D may be TRBD1 (6 bases). CDR1 is DFQATT, CDR2 SNEGSKA, per germline (reference sequence). V lost 6 bases, J lost 11 bases, and 22 bases lay in between. The CDR3 spans 13 residues. CDR3 loop: CSARGHPGQKAFF. The CDR3 DNA is TGCAGTGCACGGGGACACCCCGGGCAGAAGGCTTTCTTT.

By sample share, this clonotype is large. V is TRBV6-2 or TRBV6-3 and J is TRBJ1-2, with D hard to call. Germline V gene sequence: CDR1 MNHEY, CDR2 SVGEGT. The V and J ends lost 5 bases and 3 bases respectively, with 10 bases between them. The CDR3 loop spans 13 amino acids. The CDR3 loop is CASSGGEYYGYTF. CDR3 bases: TGTGCCAGCAGTGGAGGAGAATACTATGGCTACACCTTC.

The genes are TRBV12-3 or TRBV12-4 and TRBJ2-5, with TRBD1 matching 8 bases. Trimming cost V 8 bases and J 5 bases; bases outside gene matches: 10. CDR3 size: 14 residues. CDR3 in DNA: TGTGCCAGCCGGACAGGGCAGACTTGGGAGACCCAGTACTTC. It codes for CASRTGQTWETQYF.

This chain joins TRBV6-4 and TRBJ2-3; TRBD2 might be the D (5 bases). The V end lost 6 bases, the J end lost 4 bases, and 17 bases lay between the germline ends. The CDR3 has 15 amino acids. Per the germline V gene, CDR1 is MRHNA and CDR2 is SNTAGT. CDR3 coding DNA: TGTGCCAGCAGCCTCGACGGAGGTCTCGCAGATACGCAGTATTTT. This gives the protein CASSLDGGLADTQYF.

The chain carries TRBV5-1 and TRBJ2-2, with 7 bases matching TRBD1. From germline, CDR1 is SGHRS and CDR2 YFSETQ. Losses at the gene ends were 5 bases for V and 6 bases for J; bases not matched to a gene: 7. The CDR3 spans 14 residues. The CDR3 loop reads CASRPGDRAGELFF. The CDR3 DNA is TGCGCCAGCAGGCCCGGTGACAGGGCCGGGGAGCTGTTTTTT.

This clonotype was detected only a few times. The V call is TRBV6-1, the J call TRBJ1-5; tentative D call: TRBD1 (5 bases). The CDR3 length is 14 residues. V lost 4 bases to trimming and J lost 6 bases, with 13 bases between them. Germline assignment: CDR1 MNHNS and CDR2 SASEGT. The DNA for the CDR3 is TGTGCCAGCAGTGTTGCGTCGGGGGTTCAGCCCCAGCATTTT. As protein: CASSVASGVQPQHF.

V usage is TRBV5-1 and J usage is TRBJ1-2; D is unresolved. V lost 2 bases and J 3 bases, leaving 11 bases between the germline ends. Germline V CDR1 and CDR2: SGHRS, YFSETQ. The CDR3 has 14 residues. DNA of the CDR3: TGCGCCAGCAGCTTCGACGGGAGCTACTATGGCTACACCTTC. This gives the protein CASSFDGSYYGYTF.

The CDR3 region is CAWRPEGVETQYF. CDR3 in DNA: TGTGCCTGGAGACCCGAGGGAGTAGAGACCCAGTACTTC. The J gene is TRBJ2-5, the V gene TRBV30, with D perhaps matching TRBD2 (5 bases). V was pared by 3 bases and J by 4 bases, with 12 bases between. The CDR3 totals 13 residues. CDR1 and CDR2 (germline): GTSNPN, SVGIG (reference sequence).

V usage is TRBV5-1 and J usage is TRBJ1-6; D gene ambiguous. In germline, CDR1 is SGHRS, CDR2 YFSETQ. The germline V and J ends were trimmed by 6 bases and 7 bases, with 11 bases remaining between them. The CDR3 consists of 13 residues. The CDR3 nucleotides are TGCGCCAGCAAATTATGGGGAAATTCACCCCTCCACTTT. It yields the protein CASKLWGNSPLHF.

This chain connects TRBV20-1 to TRBJ2-3, with 9 bases matching TRBD2. From germline, CDR1 is DFQATT and CDR2 SNEGSKA (reference sequence). The CDR3 consists of 14 residues. The trim removed 5 bases at V and 7 bases at J, leaving 10 bases unmatched. The CDR3 sequence: CSAASGAGLYTQYF. As DNA, the CDR3 is TGCAGTGCTGCTAGCGGGGCGGGGCTATATACGCAGTATTTT.

This clonotype was counted a few times. The CDR3 coding sequence is TGTGCCTCCGGACTAGCGGGAGTAGGTGAGACCCAGTACTTC. Protein: CASGLAGVGETQYF. The rearrangement joins TRBV12-3 or TRBV12-4 to TRBJ2-5; TRBD2 aligns across 13 bases. With V trimmed by 11 bases and J by 5 bases, 8 bases remained unmatched. CDR3 length equals 14 residues.

The rearrangement joins TRBV5-4 to TRBJ2-3; D assignment may be TRBD1 or TRBD2 (5 bases each). CDR1 SGHNT and CDR2 YYREEE come from the germline V gene (reference sequence). CDR3 length: 15 amino acids. V was clipped by 1 base and J by 4 bases, with 13 bases between them. The CDR3 DNA reads TGTGCCAGCAGCTTGACCGGGGACGGATCAGATACGCAGTATTTT. This encodes CASSLTGDGSDTQYF. Drawing the rest from reference TRBV5-4 and TRBJ2-3, the complete variable domain is ETGVTQSPTHLIKTRGQQVTLRCSSQSGHNTVSWYQQALGQGPQFIFQYYREEENGRGNFPPRFSGLQFPNYSSELNVNALELDDSALYLCASSLTGDGSDTQYFGPGTRLTVL.

V is TRBV12-3 or TRBV12-4 and J is TRBJ1-5; D unclear. V was clipped by 3 bases and J by 3 bases, with 9 bases between them. This CDR3 has 14 residues. Here the CDR3 reads CASSFSRLNQPQHF. CDR3 nucleotide sequence: TGTGCCAGCAGTTTCAGTAGGCTCAATCAGCCCCAGCATTTT.

As concerns this clonotype: Sequence at one end of the junction differs from germline and may be a read error. The chain's CDR3 is CASSQGYLRVRGNEKLFF. CDR3 in DNA: TGCGCCAGCAGCCAAGGGTATCTTAGGGTTCGCGGTAATGAGAAACTGTTTTTT. V is TRBV4-1 and J is TRBJ1-4; no definite D call. The CDR3 is 18 residues long. Looked up from germline, CDR1 is MGHRA and CDR2 is YSYEKL.

This sequence joins TRBV29-1 and TRBJ2-7, with 7 bases fitting TRBD2. The junction had 11 bases not matched to a gene; V was cut back by 4 bases and J by 5 bases. Per germline, CDR1 SQVTM and CDR2 ANQGSEA. The CDR3 is 14 amino acids. The chain's CDR3 is CSVVWDREANEQYF. The CDR3 DNA is TGCAGCGTTGTATGGGACCGGGAGGCTAACGAGCAGTACTTC.

A single count supports this clonotype. The V and J genes are TRBV7-6 and TRBJ2-1; 11 bases are a match to TRBD2. CDR1 and CDR2 from the germline V gene are SGHVS and FNYEAQ. J lost 7 bases, V lost 5 bases, and 4 bases had no gene match. The CDR3 sequence is 14 residues long. The CDR3 is CASSRGLAANEQFF. The CDR3 DNA reads TGTGCCAGCAGCCGGGGACTAGCGGCGAATGAGCAGTTCTTC.

The V gene is TRBV20-1, the J gene TRBJ2-1; D might be TRBD1 (6 bases). Looked up from germline, CDR1 is DFQATT and CDR2 is SNEGSKA (reference sequence). The germline V and J ends were trimmed by 6 bases and 12 bases, with 30 bases remaining between them. This CDR3 contains 16 residues. DNA for the CDR3: TGCAGTGCCCCATACCCCCGGGACAACAGGTTGGTTGGGCAGTTCTTC. Amino acids: CSAPYPRDNRLVGQFF.

A few counts support this clonotype. V and J are TRBV5-1 and TRBJ2-7; TRBD1 aligns across 8 bases. From germline, CDR1 is SGHRS and CDR2 YFSETQ. V lost 4 bases to trimming and J lost 4 bases; unmatched junction nucleotides: 7. The CDR3 loop spans 14 amino acids. CDR3 loop: CASSLRQGWYEQYF. The CDR3 DNA reads as TGCGCCAGCAGCCTTCGACAGGGGTGGTACGAGCAGTACTTC.